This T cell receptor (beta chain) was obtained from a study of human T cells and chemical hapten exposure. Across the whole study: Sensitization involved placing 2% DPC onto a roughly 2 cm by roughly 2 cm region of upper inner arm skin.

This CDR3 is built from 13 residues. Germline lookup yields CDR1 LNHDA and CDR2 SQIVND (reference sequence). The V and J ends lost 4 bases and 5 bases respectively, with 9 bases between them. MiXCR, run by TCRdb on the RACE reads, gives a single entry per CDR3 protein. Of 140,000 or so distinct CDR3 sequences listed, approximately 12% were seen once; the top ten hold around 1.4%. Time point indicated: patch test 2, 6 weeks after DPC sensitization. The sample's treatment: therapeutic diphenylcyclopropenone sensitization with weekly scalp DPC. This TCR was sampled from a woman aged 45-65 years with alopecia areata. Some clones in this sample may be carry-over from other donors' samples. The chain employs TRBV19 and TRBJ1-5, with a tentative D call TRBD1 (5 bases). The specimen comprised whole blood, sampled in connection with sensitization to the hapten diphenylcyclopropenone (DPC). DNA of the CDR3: TGTGCCAGTAGTACAGGGAGGGATCAGCCCCAGCATTTT. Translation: CASSTGRDQPQHF.